This T cell receptor (beta chain) was captured by sequencing in a study of shared clonotypes between healthy human individuals. CDR3 length: 13 amino acids. Trimming took off 3 bases at V and 4 bases at J, with 7 bases between the two ends. Germline V CDR1 and CDR2: MNHEY, SMNVEV (reference sequence). Produced via immunoSEQ multiplex PCR; TCRdb's table is partial and in-frame only. Of hundreds of thousands of clones detected, approximately 96% appear once; the ten largest clones hold roughly 0.1%. Naive CD8 populations comprised CD45RO-negative cells positively selected for CCR7, excluding terminally differentiated effector memory CD45RA+ cells.

The origin of this receptor is a woman in her 30s in good health. Sequenced sample: naive CD8+ T cells sorted from blood. The genes are TRBV27 and TRBJ1-5; D unresolved. This CDR3 reads CASSFDGNQPQHF. The DNA for the CDR3 is TGTGCCAGCAGTTTTGACGGTAATCAGCCCCAGCATTTT.